This entry lists 23 T cell receptor beta chains sequenced from one sample in a study of blood T cell repertoires in COVID-19. Sequencing was performed with immunoSEQ multiplex PCR; in TCRdb, only in-frame clones are kept and a portion is missing. The table includes about 290,000 clones, approximately 90% detected once. The sequenced material came from peripheral blood. The receptors come from a woman aged 25 to 39 with active or convalescent COVID-19.

The chain couples TRBV9 to TRBJ2-6; tentative D call: TRBD1 (5 bases). Germline CDR1 and CDR2: SGDLS and YYNGEE. There are 15 residues in the CDR3. V shed 1 base and J shed 0 bases, with 5 bases lying between them. The CDR3 DNA reads TGTGCCAGCAGCGTACAGGGCTCTGGGGCCAACGTCCTGACTTTC. Protein sequence: CASSVQGSGANVLTF.

This clone was recorded only once. The chain joins TRBV7-9 to TRBJ1-3; no reliable D call. Trimming removed 3 bases from V and 0 bases from J, with 6 bases in between. Germline V gene sequence: CDR1 SEHNR, CDR2 FQNEAQ (reference sequence). The CDR3 consists of 14 residues. The CDR3 loop is CASSLGVSGNTIYF. The CDR3 DNA sequence: TGTGCCAGCAGCTTGGGAGTCTCTGGAAACACCATATATTTT.

This rearrangement joins TRBV6-5 to TRBJ1-1; tentatively, D is TRBD1 (5 bases). The CDR3 is made up of 15 amino acids. The V and J ends lost 7 bases and 4 bases respectively, with 19 bases between them. The germline CDR1 and CDR2 sequences are MNHEY and SVGAGI. Here the CDR3 DNA reads TGTGCCAGCAACCTCCTTCAGGGTCTCCCCACTGAAGCTTTCTTT. The encoded protein is CASNLLQGLPTEAFF.

Only one count was recorded for this clone. The rearrangement uses TRBV5-1 and TRBJ2-5, with TRBD1 matching over 12 bases. The germline V gene has CDR1 SGHRS and CDR2 YFSETQ. This CDR3 spans 15 amino acids. J was trimmed by 5 bases and V by 4 bases; bases with no gene match: 6. The CDR3 DNA follows: TGCGCCAGCAGCCATGGGACAGGGGGCGAGGAGACCCAGTACTTC. Its protein product is CASSHGTGGEETQYF. The full variable domain, rest sourced from reference TRBV5-1 and TRBJ2-5, is KAGVTQTPRYLIKTRGQQVTLSCSPISGHRSVSWYQQTPGQGLQFLFEYFSETQRNKGNFPGRFSGRQFSNSRSEMNVSTLELGDSALYLCASSHGTGGEETQYFGPGTRLLVL.

The rearrangement uses TRBV2 and TRBJ2-7; TRBD1 matches 11 bases. The CDR3 spans 15 residues. Trimming took 6 bases from V and 5 from J; bases not matched to a gene: 9. Germline values: CDR1 SNHLY, CDR2 FYNNEI. CDR3 nucleotides: TGTGCCAGCAGCTTCGGACAGGGGGCTATCAACGAGCAGTACTTC. Protein sequence: CASSFGQGAINEQYF. The full variable domain, completed using reference TRBV2 and TRBJ2-7, is EPEVTQTPSHQVTQMGQEVILRCVPISNHLYFYWYRQILGQKVEFLVSFYNNEISEKSEIFDDQFSVERPDGSNFTLKIRSTKLEDSAMYFCASSFGQGAINEQYFGPGTRLTVT.

The V call is TRBV5-1, the J call TRBJ1-6; 7 bases align to TRBD1. With 1 base clipped from V and 8 bases from J, the junction kept 6 bases outside the gene matches. Germline values: CDR1 SGHRS, CDR2 YFSETQ. The CDR3 loop spans 15 amino acids. CDR3 bases: TGCGCCAGCAGCTTGAGTGGACAGGTCGATTCACCCCTCCACTTT. Its protein is CASSLSGQVDSPLHF.

This chain links TRBV28 with TRBJ1-3; weak D call: TRBD1 (5 bases). Germline V lookup: CDR1 MDHEN, CDR2 SYDVKM. V was cut by 8 bases and J by 2 bases, with 10 bases left in between. This CDR3 has 13 residues. CDR3 coding DNA: TGTGCCAGCTCCGGAGGGGCTGGAAACACCATATATTTT. Its translation is CASSGGAGNTIYF.

The V and J genes are TRBV6-5 and TRBJ2-5, with D perhaps matching TRBD2 (5 bases). The CDR3 contains 12 residues. V dropped 3 bases and J dropped 5 bases, with 7 bases sitting between them. Looked up from germline, CDR1 is MNHEY and CDR2 is SVGAGI. CDR3: CASSYPGETQYF. The CDR3 nucleotides are TGTGCCAGCAGTTATCCGGGGGAGACCCAGTACTTC.

This clone has only one observation. CDR3 protein: CAIGRGRGTDTQYF. The DNA of the CDR3 is TGTGCCATCGGCAGGGGGCGCGGGACAGATACGCAGTATTTT. This chain connects TRBV6-6 to TRBJ2-3, with TRBD1 identical over 8 bases. Germline-derived CDR1 and CDR2 are MNHNY and SVGAGI (reference sequence). This CDR3 contains 14 residues. The J segment lost 3 bases and the V segment lost 10 bases, leaving 9 bases of the junction unmatched.

This rearrangement joins TRBV29-1 to TRBJ1-2; TRBD1 is a possible D gene (6 bases). V was trimmed by 6 bases and J by 8 bases, leaving 19 bases between them. The CDR3 consists of 13 residues. CDR1 is SQVTM, CDR2 ANQGSEA, per germline. CDR3 region: CSVLFNRVGGYTF. In nucleotides, the CDR3 is TGCAGCGTCCTTTTTAACAGGGTTGGCGGCTACACCTTC.

This sequence joins TRBV7-9 and TRBJ1-1, with 9 bases lining up with TRBD1. V was pared by 7 bases and J by 8 bases, with 14 bases of the junction left unmatched. Germline CDR1 reads SEHNR; CDR2 reads FQNEAQ (reference sequence). The CDR3 extends over 15 amino acids. Here the CDR3 reads CASNPWGTGRLEAFF. CDR3 nucleotide sequence: TGTGCCAGCAACCCTTGGGGGACAGGGAGATTAGAAGCTTTCTTT.

The chain has TRBV30 and TRBJ2-2; the match to TRBD2 covers 8 bases. This CDR3 has 17 amino acids. Per germline, CDR1 GTSNPN and CDR2 SVGIG (reference sequence). J was trimmed by 0 bases and V by 3 bases; bases with no gene match: 9. CDR3: CAWSGRSGGPNTGELFF. The CDR3 bases are TGTGCCTGGAGCGGACGAAGCGGGGGCCCGAACACCGGGGAGCTGTTTTTT. Complete variable domain (other parts from reference TRBV30 and TRBJ2-2): SQTIHQWPATLVQPVGSPLSLECTVEGTSNPNLYWYRQAAGRGLQLLFYSVGIGQISSEVPQNLSASRPQDRQFILSSKKLLLSDSGFYLCAWSGRSGGPNTGELFFGEGSRLTVL.

This clone was found once. The V gene is TRBV11-3, the J gene TRBJ2-1; tentatively, D is TRBD1 (7 bases). V was trimmed by 5 bases and J by 2 bases, leaving 13 bases between them. Germline CDR1 and CDR2: SGHNT and YENEEA. The CDR3 spans 15 residues. DNA for the CDR3: TGTGCCAGCAGCGACAGGGAGGTTGCCTACAATGAGCAGTTCTTC. It yields the protein CASSDREVAYNEQFF.

This clone was found a few times. The chain recombines TRBV9 with TRBJ2-3; 15 bases line up with TRBD2. Germline V lookup: CDR1 SGDLS, CDR2 YYNGEE. The CDR3 is 17 amino acids. The V gene end was trimmed by 0 bases and the J gene end by 3 bases; junction bases not matched to a gene: 2. Here the CDR3 reads CASSVGTSGGVTDTQYF. CDR3 coding DNA: TGTGCCAGCAGCGTAGGGACTAGCGGGGGGGTAACAGATACGCAGTATTTT.

This chain links TRBV30 with TRBJ1-2; 9 bases are shared with TRBD1. CDR3 length: 15 amino acids. V was pared by 1 base and J by 8 bases, with 11 bases of the junction left unmatched. Per germline, CDR1 GTSNPN and CDR2 SVGIG (reference sequence). For the CDR3, the DNA is TGTGCCTGGAGTGACCTTCCGGGACAGGGTAGCGGCTACACCTTC. This sequence encodes CAWSDLPGQGSGYTF.

The V and J genes are TRBV5-1 and TRBJ2-3; 10 nucleotides line up with TRBD1. With 4 bases clipped from V and 2 bases from J, the junction kept 4 bases outside the gene matches. The V gene's germline CDR1 is SGHRS and CDR2 YFSETQ. The CDR3 sequence is 15 residues long. In DNA form, the CDR3 reads TGCGCCAGCAGCACCGGGACAGGGGACACAGATACGCAGTATTTT. It codes for CASSTGTGDTDTQYF.

This clone was seen more than once but under ten times. Here the CDR3 DNA reads TGTGCCAGTAGCCCCAGTCGAGGCTATGGCTACACCTTC. This codes for CASSPSRGYGYTF. J is TRBJ1-2 and V is TRBV19; D unclear. Germline V gene data show CDR1 as LNHDA and CDR2 as SQIVND (reference sequence). V lost 6 bases, J lost 4 bases, and 12 bases lay in between. There are 13 residues in the CDR3.

V is TRBV5-1 and J is TRBJ2-7, with a weak D call TRBD2 (6 bases). Trimming shortened V by 4 bases and J by 7 bases, and 18 bases separated the two germline ends. The length of the CDR3 is 14 residues. The germline CDR1 and CDR2 sequences are SGHRS and YFSETQ. Here the CDR3 reads CASSPGSLRGEQYF. CDR3 coding DNA: TGCGCCAGCAGCCCGGGTAGCCTTCGGGGGGAGCAGTACTTC.

J is TRBJ2-2 and V is TRBV5-1, with TRBD2 identical over 9 bases. V was clipped by 6 bases and J by 7 bases; unmatched bases: 7. Per germline, CDR1 SGHRS and CDR2 YFSETQ. The CDR3 is 14 amino acids. This chain's CDR3 is CASKGGGAVGELFF. The CDR3 nucleotides are TGCGCCAGCAAAGGCGGGGGGGCCGTCGGGGAGCTGTTTTTT.

The chain combines TRBV14 with TRBJ1-6; D call uncertain. V was trimmed by 6 bases and J by 9 bases, leaving 12 bases between them. This CDR3 spans 13 amino acids. Germline V gives CDR1 SGHDN, CDR2 FVKESK. The CDR3 sequence: CASRPSGGSPLHF. In DNA, the CDR3 is TGTGCCAGCAGACCATCAGGTGGTTCACCCCTCCACTTT.

The chain links TRBV20-1 to TRBJ2-1, with unresolved D. Germline CDR1 DFQATT, CDR2 SNEGSKA (reference sequence). The V and J ends lost 3 bases and 7 bases respectively, with 10 bases between them. This CDR3 has 12 amino acids. The CDR3 nucleotides read TGCAGTGCTAGTCTGGGCATAAATGAGCAGTTCTTC. The encoded protein is CSASLGINEQFF.

This chain joins TRBV6-5 and TRBJ2-2; 8 positions agree with TRBD1. Germline V gene lookup returns CDR1 MNHEY and CDR2 SVGAGI. V dropped 6 bases and J dropped 6; count of bases not matched to a gene: 6. The CDR3 is made up of 14 amino acids. CDR3 loop: CASRPGGVSGELFF. DNA for the CDR3: TGTGCCAGCAGACCAGGGGGCGTCTCCGGGGAGCTGTTTTTT.

The V call is TRBV19, the J call TRBJ1-4; 9 nucleotides match TRBD1. Germline V lookup: CDR1 LNHDA, CDR2 SQIVND (reference sequence). The CDR3 extends over 15 amino acids. The V and J ends lost 6 bases and 7 bases, in that order; junction bases with no gene match: 9. The CDR3 region has the DNA TGTGCCAGTAGCGACAGGGGGGGGGCAGGTGAAAAACTGTTTTTT. This sequence encodes CASSDRGGAGEKLFF.